This TCR beta chain was captured by sequencing in a study of OX40 agonist ivuxolimab in advanced cancers. In the study overall: Ivuxolimab was a fully human IgG2 agonistic monoclonal antibody targeting the costimulatory receptor OX40 (CD134). A male proportion of 75% to 85% and a mean age of approximately 62 years, ranging from about 23 to 90, were recorded for the dose-escalation cohort. Prior anti-PD-1, anti-PD-L1 or anti-CTLA-4 therapy was permitted, and approximately 42% of dose-escalation patients had received checkpoint inhibitors. Intravenous ivuxolimab was administered to patients every 2 weeks at six dose levels: 0.01, 0.1, 0.3, 1.5, 3 and 10 mg/kg. The monotherapy dose-escalation portion (N = 52 patients) of the phase I ivuxolimab trial is reported in the paper. Three dose-escalation patients achieved partial responses, one with hepatocellular carcinoma and two with cutaneous melanoma. Peripheral TCRbeta sequencing aimed to test whether ivuxolimab altered TCR sequence diversity and caused clonal T-cell expansion. Among the 50 to 55 dose-escalation patients, about 19 had hepatocellular carcinoma, around 15 melanoma, 9 renal cell carcinoma and 9 head and neck cancer.

Genomic DNA was extracted from sorted cells for sequencing of the TCRbeta CDR3 region. The immunoSEQ Assay was used for sequencing of TCRbeta CDR3 regions. Drawn from immuneACCESS, this table holds only the in-frame rearrangements with V and J called that TCRdb kept. Clones are partly lost; checked studies trace under half to an unresolved V gene and leave the rest unexplained. In all, the sample holds tens of thousands of clones, and less than 95% of those were seen once. The ten largest clones add up to about 1.8% of the sample. This clone was observed once. This clone's antigen is unknown. No base qualities exist here, and no much larger clone lies one base off it. Relative to germline, V is 0 bases shorter and J is 3 bases shorter, with 12 bases between their ends. Spanning cysteine to phenylalanine, the CDR3 consists of 16 amino acids. Only the CDR3 DNA is retained, 48 bases long and in frame from the first base. The germline V gene specifies MGHRA as CDR1 and YSYEKL as CDR2.

Patients with a history of autoimmune disease or receiving systemic immunosuppression were excluded from the trial. Peripheral blood for TCR sequencing was drawn from every dose cohort at baseline, at cycle 4 day 1 and at cycle 7 day 1. The samples were taken from a phase I, first-in-human, multicenter, open-label dose-escalation trial of ivuxolimab. The trial enrolled adults with locally advanced or metastatic head and neck squamous cell, hepatocellular, melanoma or renal cell carcinoma. Before TCR sequencing, CD4+ and CD8+ T cells were separately sorted from peripheral blood. Beyond this particular receptor, the publication reports: The antigen specificity of the peripheral T cells that underwent clonal expansion was not determined. In partial responders in the 0.1-3.0 mg/kg groups, normalized peripheral clonal expansion was found to be among the lowest, especially among CD8+ T cells. After ivuxolimab, CD8+ T cells had more expanded clones than CD4+ T cells on average. At doses of 0.1 to 3.0 mg/kg, clonal expansion of both CD4+ and CD8+ blood T cells was observed from baseline to week 6. Low levels of normalized T-cell clonal expansion were also shown by some nonresponding patients.

Recombination joined TRBV4-1 with TRBJ2-1; possibly the D gene is TRBD2, per 6 matching bases. Sequences were derived from CD4+ or CD8+ T cells sorted from blood, sampled in a trial of the OX40 agonist ivuxolimab. This receptor was identified in an adult with an advanced solid tumor such as melanoma, head and neck, liver or kidney cancer. The CDR3: CASSQDPGADYNEQFF. The nucleotide sequence reads as follows: TGCGCCAGCAGCCAAGATCCGGGAGCAGACTACAATGAGCAGTTCTTC.